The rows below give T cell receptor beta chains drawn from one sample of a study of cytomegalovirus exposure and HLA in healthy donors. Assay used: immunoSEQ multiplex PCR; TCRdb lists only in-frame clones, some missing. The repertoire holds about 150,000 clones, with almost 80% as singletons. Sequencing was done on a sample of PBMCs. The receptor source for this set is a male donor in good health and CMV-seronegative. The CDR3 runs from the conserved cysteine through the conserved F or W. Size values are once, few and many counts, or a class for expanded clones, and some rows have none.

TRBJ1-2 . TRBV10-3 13 CAISGGANYGYTF
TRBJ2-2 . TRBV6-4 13 CASSVGDTGELFF
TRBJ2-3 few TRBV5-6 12 CASSLAGRPQYF
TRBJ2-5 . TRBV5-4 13 CASSLAGGETQYF
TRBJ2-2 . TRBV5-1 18 CASSFRDRGRGGTGELFF
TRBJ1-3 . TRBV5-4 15 CASSLGQGVPNTIYF
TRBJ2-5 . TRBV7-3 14 CASSLMGAGETQYF
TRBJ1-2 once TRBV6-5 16 CASSYGGGRAASGYTF
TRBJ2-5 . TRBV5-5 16 CASSLAGQPLGETQYF
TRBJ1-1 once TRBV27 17 CASSFRTGLFVNTEAFF
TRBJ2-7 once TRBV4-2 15 CASSPQPQSLYEQYF
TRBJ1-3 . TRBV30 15 CAWTARRVFGNTIYF
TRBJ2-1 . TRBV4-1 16 CASSRGTSGGADEQFF
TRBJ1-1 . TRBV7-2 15 CASSWGGQGAGEAFF
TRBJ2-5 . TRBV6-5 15 CASSLFSGRGETQYF
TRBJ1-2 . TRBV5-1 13 CASSLDGSYGYTF
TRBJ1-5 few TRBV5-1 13 CASSLGRDQPQHF
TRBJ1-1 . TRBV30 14 CAWSLIGENTEAFF
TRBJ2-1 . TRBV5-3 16 CARSCAGREVWNEQFF
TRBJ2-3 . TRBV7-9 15 CASSHPDSPTDTQYF
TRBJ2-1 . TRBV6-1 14 CASTPPSGSDEQFF
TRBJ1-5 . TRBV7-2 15 CASSLEAAGNQPQHF
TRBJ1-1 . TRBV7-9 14 CASSLQGGNTEAFF
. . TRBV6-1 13 CASEGQTSYEQYF
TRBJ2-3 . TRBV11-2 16 CASSPRGHTRTDTQYF
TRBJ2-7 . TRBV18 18 CASSPPGLAGGELYEQYF
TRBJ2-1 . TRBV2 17 CASSPTLSGGAAHEQFF